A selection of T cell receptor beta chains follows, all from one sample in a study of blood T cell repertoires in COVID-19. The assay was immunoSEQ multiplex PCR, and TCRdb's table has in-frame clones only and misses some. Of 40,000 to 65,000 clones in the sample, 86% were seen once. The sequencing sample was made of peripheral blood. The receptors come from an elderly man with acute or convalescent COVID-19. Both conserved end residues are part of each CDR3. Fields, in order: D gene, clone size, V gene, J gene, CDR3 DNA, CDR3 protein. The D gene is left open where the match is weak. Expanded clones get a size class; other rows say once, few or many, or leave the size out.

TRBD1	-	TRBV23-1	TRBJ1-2	TGCGCCAGCATTCCAAGGGACAGGCGGTATGGCTACACCTTC	CASIPRDRRYGYTF
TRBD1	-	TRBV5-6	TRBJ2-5	TGTGCCAGCAGCCTCCTGGGACAGGGCCAAGAGACCCAGTACTTC	CASSLLGQGQETQYF
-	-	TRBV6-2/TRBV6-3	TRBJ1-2	TGTGCCAGCAGTATCCCCCGGGCTAACTATGGCTACACCTTC	CASSIPRANYGYTF
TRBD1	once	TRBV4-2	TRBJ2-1	TGTGCCAGCACCGATGGGACAGCCTACAATGAGCAGTTCTTC	CASTDGTAYNEQFF
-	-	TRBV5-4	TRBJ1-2	TGTGCCAGCTCCGAGGGGGGGGGCTATGGCTACACCTTC	CASSEGGGYGYTF
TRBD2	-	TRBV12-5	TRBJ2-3	TGTGCTAGTGGCCGGGGACTAGCGGGGGTTACAGATACGCAGTATTTT	CASGRGLAGVTDTQYF
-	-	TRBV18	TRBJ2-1	TGTGCCAGCTCACCTGGACTATCCAATGAGCAGTTCTTC	CASSPGLSNEQFF
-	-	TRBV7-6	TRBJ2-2	TGTGCCAGCAGCTTAGAGCACGGGGGATTCGGGGAGCTGTTTTTT	CASSLEHGGFGELFF
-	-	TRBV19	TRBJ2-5	TGTGCCAGTAGTATCCAGGGAATGGAGGGACAGACCCAGTACTTC	CASSIQGMEGQTQYF
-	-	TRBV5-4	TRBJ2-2	TGTGCCAGCAGCTTGGACCCGCAGGGTTTGGTCACCGGGGAGCTGTTTTTT	CASSLDPQGLVTGELFF
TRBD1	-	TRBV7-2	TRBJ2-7	TGTGCCAGCAGCGTCCAGGGGGTGACCTACGAGCAGTACTTC	CASSVQGVTYEQYF
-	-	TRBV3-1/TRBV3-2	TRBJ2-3	TGTGCCAGCAGCTCCTCACTGGGCACAGATACGCAGTATTTT	CASSSSLGTDTQYF
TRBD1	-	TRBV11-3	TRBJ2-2	TGTGCCAGCAGCAAAAGACAGGGCGGGGAGCTGTTTTTT	CASSKRQGGELFF
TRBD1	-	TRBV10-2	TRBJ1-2	TGCGCCAGCAGTGAGACTACCCCGGGACAGGGGTTTGGCTACACCTTC	CASSETTPGQGFGYTF
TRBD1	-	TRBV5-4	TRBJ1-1	TGTGCCAGCAGCTCCGGACAGGTGATATTGAGGGAAGCTTTCTTT	CASSSGQVILREAFF
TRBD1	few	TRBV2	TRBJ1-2	TGTGCCAGCAGTGAAAAACAGGGGATCTATGGCTACACCTTC	CASSEKQGIYGYTF
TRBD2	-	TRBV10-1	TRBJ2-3	TGCGCCAGCCAGCGGGGGGTCGGCGATACGCAGTATTTT	CASQRGVGDTQYF
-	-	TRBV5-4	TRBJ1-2	TGTGCCAGCAGCTTGGTCGGTTATGGCTACACCTTC	CASSLVGYGYTF
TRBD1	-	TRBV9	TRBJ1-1	TGTGCCAGCAGCGTAGGGGGACAGGGAGGGACTGAAGCTTTCTTT	CASSVGGQGGTEAFF
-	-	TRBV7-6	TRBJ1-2	TGTGCCAGCAGCTTATGGGCAGGCGCTGCTAACTATGGCTACACCTTC	CASSLWAGAANYGYTF
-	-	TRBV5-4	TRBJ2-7	TGTGCCAGCAGCTCCCGGGACACGAGCTCCTACGAGCAGTACTTC	CASSSRDTSSYEQYF
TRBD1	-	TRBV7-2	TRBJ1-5	TGTGCCAGCAATAGGGACAGGGATCAGCCCCAGCATTTT	CASNRDRDQPQHF
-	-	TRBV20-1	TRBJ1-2	TGCAGTGCTATTGAACAGCTCCTATTAAACTATGGCTACACCTTC	CSAIEQLLLNYGYTF
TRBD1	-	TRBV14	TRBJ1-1	TGTGCCAGCAGCAAAAACAGGGGGACTGAAGCTTTCTTT	CASSKNRGTEAFF
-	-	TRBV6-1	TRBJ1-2	TGTGCCAGCAGTGATAATCAGGTCGACTATGGCTACACCTTC	CASSDNQVDYGYTF
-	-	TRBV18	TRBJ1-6	TGTGCCAGCTCACCACCCGGGGGCTATAATTCACCCCTCCACTTT	CASSPPGGYNSPLHF
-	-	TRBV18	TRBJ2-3	TGTGCCAGCTCACCTCCCCGGAGTTTTAATTTAGATACGCAGTATTTT	CASSPPRSFNLDTQYF
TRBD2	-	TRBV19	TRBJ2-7	TGTGCCAGTAGGCACCGACCGGGACTAGCGGGGGGTCAAGGATACGAGCAGTACTTC	CASRHRPGLAGGQGYEQYF
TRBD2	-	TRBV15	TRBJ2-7	TGTGCCACCAGCAGATATCGGAGGGAGGGCGAGCAGTACTTC	CATSRYRREGEQYF
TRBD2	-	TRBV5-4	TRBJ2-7	TGTGCCAGCAGCTCCCCCGGGACTAGCGCGTACGAGCAGTACTTC	CASSSPGTSAYEQYF
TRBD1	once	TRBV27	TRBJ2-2	TGTGCCAGCAGGAACCGGGACAGTGCGACCGGGGAGCTGTTTTTT	CASRNRDSATGELFF
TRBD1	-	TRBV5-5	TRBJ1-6	TGTGCCAGCAGCTTGGGACAGGGAAATTCACCCCTCCACTTT	CASSLGQGNSPLHF
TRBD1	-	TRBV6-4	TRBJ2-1	TGTGCCAGCAGTTCACAGGGGGCCCCCTACAATGAGCAGTTCTTC	CASSSQGAPYNEQFF
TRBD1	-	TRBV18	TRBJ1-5	TGTGCCAGCTCGATCGAAGGGGGCGGCAATCAGCCCCAGCATTTT	CASSIEGGGNQPQHF
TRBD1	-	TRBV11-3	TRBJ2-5	TGTGCCAGCAGCCCGGGACAGGGAGTCCCATGGGAGACCCAGTACTTC	CASSPGQGVPWETQYF
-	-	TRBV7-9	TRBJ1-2	TGTGCCAGCAGCTCGATTCGGGAGTTCTACTATGGCTACACCTTC	CASSSIREFYYGYTF
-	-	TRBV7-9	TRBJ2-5	TGTGCCAGCAGCTTCTTCGGAGGGGAAGAGACCCAGTACTTC	CASSFFGGEETQYF
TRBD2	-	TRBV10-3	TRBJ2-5	TGTGCCATCAGTGAGGGACTAGCGGGGAAAGAGACCCAGTACTTC	CAISEGLAGKETQYF
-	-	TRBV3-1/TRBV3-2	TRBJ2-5	TGTGCCAGCAGCCACTCACAGGGTTGGCAAGAGACCCAGTACTTC	CASSHSQGWQETQYF
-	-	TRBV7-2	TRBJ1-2	TGTGCCAGCACCGCTGGAGTGAATAACTATGGCTACACCTTC	CASTAGVNNYGYTF
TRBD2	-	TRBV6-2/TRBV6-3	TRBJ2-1	TGTGCCAGCAGTTTCCCACCGGGACTAGGAGGCAATGAGCAGTTCTTC	CASSFPPGLGGNEQFF
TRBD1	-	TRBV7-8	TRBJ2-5	TGTGCCAGCAGCCCGGGACAGATGCGAGAGACCCAGTACTTC	CASSPGQMRETQYF
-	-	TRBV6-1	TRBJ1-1	TGTGCCAGCAGTGATAACACCTACACTGAAGCTTTCTTT	CASSDNTYTEAFF
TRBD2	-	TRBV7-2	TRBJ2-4	TGTGCCAGCAGCTTAGTCGGCGGGGGGGTAGCCAAAAACATTCAGTACTTC	CASSLVGGGVAKNIQYF
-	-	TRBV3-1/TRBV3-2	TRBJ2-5	TGTGCCAGCATTAGAAGAGGGGTGGGGACACGAAAAGAGACCCAGTACTTC	CASIRRGVGTRKETQYF
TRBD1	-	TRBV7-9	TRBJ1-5	TGTGCCAGCAGCTTAAGTGGGACAGGGACTCAGCCCCAGCATTTT	CASSLSGTGTQPQHF
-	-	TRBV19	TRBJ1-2	TGTGCCAGTAGCCCCGTTAACTATGGCTACACCTTC	CASSPVNYGYTF
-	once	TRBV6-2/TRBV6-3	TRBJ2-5	TGTGCCAGCAGCCATACAATGCGTTTTCAGGGGAAGGAAGAGACCCAGTACTTC	CASSHTMRFQGKEETQYF
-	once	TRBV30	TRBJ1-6	TGTGCCTGGTCCGTCTTCGGGGGGCATTCACCCCTCCACTTT	CAWSVFGGHSPLHF
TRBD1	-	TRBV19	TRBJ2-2	TGTGCCAGTAGGCACAGGGGCAGGGACACCGGGGAGCTGTTTTTT	CASRHRGRDTGELFF
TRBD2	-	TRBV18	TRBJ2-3	TGTGCCAGCTCACCACGGCCTCTAGCGGGGGGGCCTGAGTATTTT	CASSPRPLAGGPEYF